Listed below are T cell receptor beta chains from one sample, sequenced in a study of beta chain features in type 1 diabetes. The repertoire was sequenced with immunoSEQ multiplex PCR; TCRdb's copy has only in-frame clones and lacks some. This table has under 200,000 clones, just over 8% appearing once. Input material: central memory CD4+ T cells from blood. The receptors were gathered from a woman aged 18-35 years with type 1 diabetes. Both conserved end residues are part of each CDR3. A D gene is named only where the DNA matches it firmly. Only some rows state a clone size, as once, few, many or a class for expanded clones.

TGTGCCAGCAGCTTTACCGGGACTAGCTCTTACGAGCAGTACTTC | CASSFTGTSSYEQYF | TRBJ2-7 | - | TRBD2 | TRBV9
TGTGCCAGCAGCTTAGGGTACCGGCAGCCCCAGCATTTT | CASSLGYRQPQHF | TRBJ1-5 | many | - | TRBV7-2
TGTGCCAGCAGTCCCGGGACAGCCACGGGCGAGCAGTACTTC | CASSPGTATGEQYF | TRBJ2-7 | - | TRBD1 | TRBV9
TGTGCCAGCAGCAAAGTGACAGGGCTTCGAGAGACCCAGTACTTC | CASSKVTGLRETQYF | TRBJ2-5 | - | - | TRBV21-1
TGTGCCAGCAGTTTCGCCGGGGGGAGGATGGCCACTGAAGCTTTCTTT | CASSFAGGRMATEAFF | TRBJ1-1 | few | - | TRBV27
TGTGCCAGCACAGGGACAGGGGGCCTAAATCAGCCCCAGCATTTT | CASTGTGGLNQPQHF | TRBJ1-5 | - | TRBD1 | TRBV6-6
TGTGCCAGCAGCCACACTAGCGGGGGGCGTCATAGCTCCTACAATGAGCAGTTCTTC | CASSHTSGGRHSSYNEQFF | TRBJ2-1 | - | TRBD2 | TRBV4-2
TGTGCCAGCAGCGCCCATAGCGGGAGTCCCCAAGAGACCCAGTACTTC | CASSAHSGSPQETQYF | TRBJ2-5 | few | TRBD2 | TRBV9
TGCAGCGTTGTTCGAGCGGGGGAGTACGAGCAGTACTTC | CSVVRAGEYEQYF | TRBJ2-7 | few | TRBD2 | TRBV29-1
TGTGCCAGCAGTCGCCGGGGGGCAGGGACCGGGGAGCTGTTTTTT | CASSRRGAGTGELFF | TRBJ2-2 | - | - | TRBV25-1
TGTGCCAGCAGCTTAGCCCCGGGGGGGACTAGCGAGACCCAGTACTTC | CASSLAPGGTSETQYF | TRBJ2-5 | - | TRBD2 | TRBV7-2
TGCGCCAGCAGCCAGACCGGGACAGGGAGATCGGATACGCAGTATTTT | CASSQTGTGRSDTQYF | TRBJ2-3 | few | TRBD1 | TRBV4-3
TGTGCCAGCAGCCCGGGACAGGGGGAAACCCAGTACTTC | CASSPGQGETQYF | TRBJ2-5 | few | TRBD1 | TRBV4-2
TGCAGTGCTAGGTCAGCGGGCATGCAGTACTTC | CSARSAGMQYF | TRBJ2-4 | - | - | TRBV20-1
TGTGCCAGCAGCCAAGGCCCGGGACTAGCGACTGAGGGGCAGTACTTC | CASSQGPGLATEGQYF | TRBJ2-7 | few | TRBD2 | TRBV4-2
TGTGCCAGCGGGAGCGCGATTGGCACAGATACGCAGTATTTT | CASGSAIGTDTQYF | TRBJ2-3 | - | - | TRBV27
TGTGCCAGCAGCTTGGGGGCAGGGGTTAGCGAAAAACTGTTTTTT | CASSLGAGVSEKLFF | TRBJ1-4 | few | - | TRBV5-6
TGTGCCAGCTCCCCCGGGGAGACCCAGTACTTC | CASSPGETQYF | TRBJ2-5 | - | - | TRBV18
TGTGCCAGCAGGCAACTAGCTAAGACCCAGTACTTC | CASRQLAKTQYF | TRBJ2-5 | few | - | TRBV28
TGTGCCAGCAGTCCCGGACAGTTCTCTGGGGCCAACGTCCTGACTTTC | CASSPGQFSGANVLTF | TRBJ2-6 | - | - | TRBV28
TGTGCCATCAGTGTCGGAGGGGGGGCCCTCGGGGAGCTGTTTTTT | CAISVGGGALGELFF | TRBJ2-2 | - | - | TRBV10-3
TGTGCCACCCTGGCGACAGGGACGAACACTGAAGCTTTCTTT | CATLATGTNTEAFF | TRBJ1-1 | few | TRBD1 | TRBV10-3
TGTGCCAGCAGCCAGAACAGGGTCCTGGACGAGCAGTACTTC | CASSQNRVLDEQYF | TRBJ2-7 | few | - | TRBV14
TGTGCCAGCAGCTTGGCCGGGGAGAGAGACGAGCAGTACTTC | CASSLAGERDEQYF | TRBJ2-7 | few | - | TRBV5-6
TGTGCCTGGGACCTTGGGGGCAAGAACGAGCAGTACTTC | CAWDLGGKNEQYF | TRBJ2-7 | - | - | TRBV30
TGTGCCAGCAGCACCTTCTTGGGGGCAGGCAATCAGCCCCAGCATTTT | CASSTFLGAGNQPQHF | TRBJ1-5 | - | - | TRBV7-2
TGTGCCAGTACCCTGACAGGCAATCAGCCCCAGCATTTT | CASTLTGNQPQHF | TRBJ1-5 | few | - | TRBV19
TGTGCCAGCAGAACCGGGACTAGCGGGAGGGTAAACAATGAGCAGTTCTTC | CASRTGTSGRVNNEQFF | TRBJ2-1 | - | TRBD2 | TRBV2
TGTGCCAGCAGCTTAGCTCAGACCTACGAGCAGTACTTC | CASSLAQTYEQYF | TRBJ2-7 | few | - | TRBV7-2
TGTGCCAGCAGCCCCACAGGGGGTGGAAACTATGGCTACACCTTC | CASSPTGGGNYGYTF | TRBJ1-2 | few | TRBD1 | TRBV7-8
TGTGCCAGCAGTTTCGACACGCGATCTGGGGGCTACACCTTC | CASSFDTRSGGYTF | TRBJ1-2 | few | - | TRBV6-5
TGTGCCAGCAGCATTATTACTGGGGCCAACGTCCTGACTTTC | CASSIITGANVLTF | TRBJ2-6 | - | - | TRBV5-4
TGTGCCAGCAGCCTGGGGGGATTGGCTTTCTTT | CASSLGGLAFF | TRBJ1-1 | few | - | TRBV11-2
TGTGCCAGCAGTGGTCAGCAGAGGGCAAGTAAGATAGGAGCTTTCTTT | CASSGQQRASKIGAFF | TRBJ1-1 | few | - | TRBV2
TGTGCCAGTAGTCGAGGCGTTTCGGGCACAGATACGCAGTATTTT | CASSRGVSGTDTQYF | TRBJ2-3 | few | - | TRBV19
TGTGCCAGCAGTTCTTTAGCGGGGGGCACAGATACGCAGTATTTT | CASSSLAGGTDTQYF | TRBJ2-3 | - | TRBD2 | TRBV2
TGTGCCAGCAGCTTAGATCGCAGGGGGAGGGCTTTCTTT | CASSLDRRGRAFF | TRBJ1-1 | - | TRBD1 | TRBV11-3
TGCGCCAGCAGCCAAGATTGGAGGGTCTCCTACGAGCAGTACTTC | CASSQDWRVSYEQYF | TRBJ2-7 | - | - | TRBV4-3
TGTGCCAGCAGTACCGGACAGGCTAATTCACCCCTCCACTTT | CASSTGQANSPLHF | TRBJ1-6 | - | TRBD1 | TRBV5-6
TGTGCCAGCAGCTTACGATCGGCGGACAGGGGACAGCCCCAGCATTTT | CASSLRSADRGQPQHF | TRBJ1-5 | few | TRBD1 | TRBV7-2
TGTGCCAGTAGTAGGCGGGCAGGCATAGACATTCAGTACTTC | CASSRRAGIDIQYF | TRBJ2-4 | few | - | TRBV19
TGTGCCAGCAGCTTATCAGTCCCCGGGATGGGGTCAGATACGCAGTATTTT | CASSLSVPGMGSDTQYF | TRBJ2-3 | few | - | TRBV7-8
TGTGCCAGCAGCCGTTGGGGAGCTAGCTACGAGCAGTACTTC | CASSRWGASYEQYF | TRBJ2-7 | few | - | TRBV7-2
TGTGCCAGTAGTATAGTAGGACTAGGTGAGCAGTTCTTC | CASSIVGLGEQFF | TRBJ2-1 | few | TRBD2 | TRBV19
TGTGCCTGGGGCGAGCGGACTAGCGGGATCTCGTTGTACTTC | CAWGERTSGISLYF | TRBJ2-7 | - | TRBD2 | TRBV30
TGTGCCAGCTCGGAGCAGCCTCAAGAGACCCAGTACTTC | CASSEQPQETQYF | TRBJ2-5 | - | - | TRBV18
TGTGCCAGCAGCCCCTATCGCAGTAGCTACACCGGGGAGCTGTTTTTT | CASSPYRSSYTGELFF | TRBJ2-2 | - | - | TRBV11-2
TGCGCCAGCAGTCGACAGGCCGGGGAGCTGTTTTTT | CASSRQAGELFF | TRBJ2-2 | few | - | TRBV10-1
TGTGCCAGCACTGGACAGCCCAATCAGCCCCAGCATTTT | CASTGQPNQPQHF | TRBJ1-5 | few | - | TRBV2
TGCAGCGTTGAAGATCTAGGAGCTTTCTTT | CSVEDLGAFF | TRBJ1-1 | few | - | TRBV29-1
TGCGCCAGCAGCCAGGGAACCCGGGGGGGGGCTGAAGCTTTCTTT | CASSQGTRGGAEAFF | TRBJ1-1 | few | - | TRBV4-3
TGTGCCAGCAGACTGGCGGGGGTTAGCAATGAGCAGTTCTTC | CASRLAGVSNEQFF | TRBJ2-1 | - | TRBD2 | TRBV10-3